This T cell receptor (beta chain) was retrieved from a study of blood T cell repertoires in COVID-19. Overall study context: Acute and convalescent COVID-19 samples came from the United States, Italy and Spain. The analysed material was cDNA or gDNA that came from T cells, B-cell-depleted T cells, or PBMCs.

This CDR3 is built from 12 residues. Trimming took 8 bases from V and 3 from J, leaving 11 bases between them. Germline CDR1 and CDR2: MNHEY and SVGAGI. Original processing notes: Amplification with reference gene primers provided the estimates of nucleated cell counts. Only in-frame clones appear in the TCRdb table, and some are missing; sequencing was by immunoSEQ multiplex PCR. The V and J calls and clone size come from that table; D and trimming were worked out from the DNA. The table includes tens of thousands of clones, roughly 88% detected once. The sequenced sample consisted of peripheral blood. This rearrangement joins TRBV6-5 to TRBJ2-7; weak D call: TRBD2 (6 bases). This sequence originates from a human donor in a cohort sampled during active COVID-19. CDR3 coding DNA: TGTGCCAGCGGTAAGGGAGGCTACGAGCAGTACTTC. The encoded protein is CASGKGGYEQYF.